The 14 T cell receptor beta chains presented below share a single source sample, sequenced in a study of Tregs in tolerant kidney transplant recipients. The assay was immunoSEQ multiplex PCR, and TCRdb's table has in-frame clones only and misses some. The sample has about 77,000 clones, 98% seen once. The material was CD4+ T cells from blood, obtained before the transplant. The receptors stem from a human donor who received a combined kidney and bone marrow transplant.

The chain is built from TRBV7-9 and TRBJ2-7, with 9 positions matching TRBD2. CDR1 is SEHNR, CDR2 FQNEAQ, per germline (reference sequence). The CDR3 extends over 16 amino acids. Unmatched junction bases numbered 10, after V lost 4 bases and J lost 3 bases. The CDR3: CASSSYRAGGGYEQYF. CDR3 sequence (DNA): TGTGCCAGCAGCTCCTACAGAGCGGGAGGAGGCTACGAGCAGTACTTC. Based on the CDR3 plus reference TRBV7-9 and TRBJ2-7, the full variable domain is DTGVSQNPRHKITKRGQNVTFRCDPISEHNRLYWYRQTLGQGPEFLTYFQNEAQLEKSRLLSDRFSAERPKGSFSTLEIQRTEQGDSAMYLCASSSYRAGGGYEQYFGPGTRLTVT.

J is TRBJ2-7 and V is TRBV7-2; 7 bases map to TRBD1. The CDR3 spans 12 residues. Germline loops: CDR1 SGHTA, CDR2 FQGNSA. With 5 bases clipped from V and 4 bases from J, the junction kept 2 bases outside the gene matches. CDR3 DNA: TGTGCCAGCAGCCAGACAGGGTACGAGCAGTACTTC. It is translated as CASSQTGYEQYF.

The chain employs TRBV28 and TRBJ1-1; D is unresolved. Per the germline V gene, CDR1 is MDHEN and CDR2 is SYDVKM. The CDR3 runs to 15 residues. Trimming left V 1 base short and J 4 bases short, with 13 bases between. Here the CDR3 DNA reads TGTGCCAGCAGTTTATCGGCAGGAGCGGGCACTGAAGCTTTCTTT. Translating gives CASSLSAGAGTEAFF. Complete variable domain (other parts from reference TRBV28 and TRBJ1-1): DVKVTQSSRYLVKRTGEKVFLECVQDMDHENMFWYRQDPGLGLRLIYFSYDVKMKEKGDIPEGYSVSREKKERFSLILESASTNQTSMYLCASSLSAGAGTEAFFGQGTRLTVV.

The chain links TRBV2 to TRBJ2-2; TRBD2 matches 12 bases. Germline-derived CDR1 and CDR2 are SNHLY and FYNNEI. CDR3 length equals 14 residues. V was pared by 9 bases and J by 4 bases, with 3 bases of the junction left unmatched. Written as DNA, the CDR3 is TGTGCCAGTAGGACTAGCGGGACCACCGGGGAGCTGTTTTTT. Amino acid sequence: CASRTSGTTGELFF. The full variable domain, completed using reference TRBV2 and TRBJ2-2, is EPEVTQTPSHQVTQMGQEVILRCVPISNHLYFYWYRQILGQKVEFLVSFYNNEISEKSEIFDDQFSVERPDGSNFTLKIRSTKLEDSAMYFCASRTSGTTGELFFGEGSRLTVL.

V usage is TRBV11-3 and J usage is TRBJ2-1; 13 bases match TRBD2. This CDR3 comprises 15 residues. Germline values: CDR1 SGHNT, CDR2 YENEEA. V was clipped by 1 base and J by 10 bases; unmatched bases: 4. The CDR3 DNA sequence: TGTGCCAGCAGCTTAGGACTAGCGGGAGGCCAAGAGCAGTTCTTC. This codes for CASSLGLAGGQEQFF.

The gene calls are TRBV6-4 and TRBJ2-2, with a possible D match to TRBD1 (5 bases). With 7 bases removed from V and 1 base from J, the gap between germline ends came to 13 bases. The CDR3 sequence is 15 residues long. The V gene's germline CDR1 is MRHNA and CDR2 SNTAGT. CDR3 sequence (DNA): TGTGCCAGCACGTGTCTGACAGTGAACACCGGGGAGCTGTTTTTT. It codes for CASTCLTVNTGELFF.

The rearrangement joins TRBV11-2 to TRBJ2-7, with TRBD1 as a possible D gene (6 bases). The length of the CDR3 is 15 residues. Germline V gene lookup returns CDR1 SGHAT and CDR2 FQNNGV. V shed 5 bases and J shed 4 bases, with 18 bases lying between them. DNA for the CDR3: TGTGCCAGCAGCCCACAGGGTCCAAAGGGGTACGAGCAGTACTTC. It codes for CASSPQGPKGYEQYF.

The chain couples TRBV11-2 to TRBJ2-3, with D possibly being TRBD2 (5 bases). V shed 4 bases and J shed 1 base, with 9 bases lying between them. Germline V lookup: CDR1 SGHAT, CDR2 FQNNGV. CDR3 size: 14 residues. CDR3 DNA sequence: TGTGCCAGCAGCTCCGGGGTGCGCACAGATACGCAGTATTTT. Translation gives CASSSGVRTDTQYF.

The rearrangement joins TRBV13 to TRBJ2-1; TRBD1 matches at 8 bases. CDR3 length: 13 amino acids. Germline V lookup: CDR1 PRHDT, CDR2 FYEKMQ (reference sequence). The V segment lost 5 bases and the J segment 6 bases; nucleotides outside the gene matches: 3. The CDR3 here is CASSPTGGNEQFF. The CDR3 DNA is TGTGCCAGCAGCCCAACAGGGGGCAATGAGCAGTTCTTC. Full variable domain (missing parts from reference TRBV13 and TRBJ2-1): AAGVIQSPRHLIKEKRETATLKCYPIPRHDTVYWYQQGPGQDPQFLISFYEKMQSDKGSIPDRFSAQQFSDYHSELNMSSLELGDSALYFCASSPTGGNEQFFGPGTRLTVL.

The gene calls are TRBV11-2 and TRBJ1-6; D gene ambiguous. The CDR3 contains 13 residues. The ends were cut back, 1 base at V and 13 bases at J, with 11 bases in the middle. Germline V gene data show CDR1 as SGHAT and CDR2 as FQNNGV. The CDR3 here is CASSLGRFFPLHF. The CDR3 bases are TGTGCCAGCAGCTTAGGTAGATTCTTCCCCCTCCACTTT.

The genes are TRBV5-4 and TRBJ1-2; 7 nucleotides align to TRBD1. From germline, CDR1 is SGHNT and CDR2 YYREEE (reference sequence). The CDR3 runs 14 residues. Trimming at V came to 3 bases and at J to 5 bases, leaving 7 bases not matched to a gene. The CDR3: CASSSPDRVYGYTF. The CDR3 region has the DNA TGTGCCAGCAGCTCCCCCGACAGGGTATATGGCTACACCTTC.

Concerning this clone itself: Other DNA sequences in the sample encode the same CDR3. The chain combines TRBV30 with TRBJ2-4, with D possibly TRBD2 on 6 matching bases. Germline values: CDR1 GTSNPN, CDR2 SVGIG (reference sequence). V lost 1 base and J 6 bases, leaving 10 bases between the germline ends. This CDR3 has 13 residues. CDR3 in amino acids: CAWSATGGNIQYF. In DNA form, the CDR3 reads TGTGCCTGGAGTGCTACCGGGGGAAACATTCAGTACTTC.

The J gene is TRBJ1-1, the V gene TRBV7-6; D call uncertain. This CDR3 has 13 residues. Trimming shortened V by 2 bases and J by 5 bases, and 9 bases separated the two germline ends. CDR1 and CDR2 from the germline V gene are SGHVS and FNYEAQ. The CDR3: CASSLLRETEAFF. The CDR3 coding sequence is TGTGCCAGCAGCTTATTAAGGGAGACTGAAGCTTTCTTT. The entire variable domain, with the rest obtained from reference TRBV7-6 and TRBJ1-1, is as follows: GAGVSQSPRYKVTKRGQDVALRCDPISGHVSLYWYRQALGQGPEFLTYFNYEAQQDKSGLPNDRFSAERPEGSISTLTIQRTEQRDSAMYRCASSLLRETEAFFGQGTRLTVV.

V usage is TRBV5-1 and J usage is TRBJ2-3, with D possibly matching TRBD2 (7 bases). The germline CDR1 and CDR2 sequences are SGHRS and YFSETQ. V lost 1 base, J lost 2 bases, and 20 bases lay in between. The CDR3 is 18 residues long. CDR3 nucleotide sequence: TGCGCCAGCAGCTTGCTACCAAGAACGGGGGGCGCCACAGATACGCAGTATTTT. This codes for CASSLLPRTGGATDTQYF.